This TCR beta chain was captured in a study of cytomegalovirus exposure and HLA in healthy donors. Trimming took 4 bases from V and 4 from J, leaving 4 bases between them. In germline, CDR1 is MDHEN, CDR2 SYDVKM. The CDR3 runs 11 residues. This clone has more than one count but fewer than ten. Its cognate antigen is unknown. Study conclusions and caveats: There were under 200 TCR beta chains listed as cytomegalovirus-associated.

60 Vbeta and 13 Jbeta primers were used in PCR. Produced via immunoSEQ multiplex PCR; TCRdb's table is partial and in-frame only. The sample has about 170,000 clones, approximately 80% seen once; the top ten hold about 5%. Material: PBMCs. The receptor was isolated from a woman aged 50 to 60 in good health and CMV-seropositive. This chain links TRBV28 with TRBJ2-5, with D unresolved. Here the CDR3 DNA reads TGTGCCAGCAGTTACGGAGAGACCCAGTACTTC. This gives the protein CASSYGETQYF. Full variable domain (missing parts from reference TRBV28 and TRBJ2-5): DVKVTQSSRYLVKRTGEKVFLECVQDMDHENMFWYRQDPGLGLRLIYFSYDVKMKEKGDIPEGYSVSREKKERFSLILESASTNQTSMYLCASSYGETQYFGPGTRLLVL.